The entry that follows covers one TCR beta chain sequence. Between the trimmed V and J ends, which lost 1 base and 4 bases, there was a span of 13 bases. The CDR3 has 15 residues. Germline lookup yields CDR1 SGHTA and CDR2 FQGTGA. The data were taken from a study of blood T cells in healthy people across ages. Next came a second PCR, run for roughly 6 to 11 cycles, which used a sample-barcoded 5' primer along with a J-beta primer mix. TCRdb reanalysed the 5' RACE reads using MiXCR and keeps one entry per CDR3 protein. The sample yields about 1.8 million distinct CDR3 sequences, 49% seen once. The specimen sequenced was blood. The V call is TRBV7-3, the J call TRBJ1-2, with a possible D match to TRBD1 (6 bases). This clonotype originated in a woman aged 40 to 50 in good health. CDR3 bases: TGTGCCAGCAGCTTAAATACACAGGGAGCCTATGGCTACACCTTC. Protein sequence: CASSLNTQGAYGYTF.